Listed below are T cell receptor beta chains from one sample, sequenced in a study of blood T cell repertoires in COVID-19. The table came from immunoSEQ multiplex PCR; TCRdb's copy has only in-frame clones and leaves some out. There are hundreds of thousands of clones in the sample; approximately 84% occur only once, and 1.5% to 2% lies in the top ten. Sequencing input: peripheral blood. These receptors originate from an elderly woman with acute or convalescent COVID-19. The conserved cysteine and the conserved F or W are not part of the CDR3 here. Not every row has a clone size; where given, it reads once, few, many or a size class.

CDR3aa | j_gene | v_gene | abundance
AIGGNTEAF | TRBJ1-1 | TRBV28 | few
ASSDRDRETEAF | TRBJ1-1 | TRBV5-4 | .
ASSQDAASGGADTQY | TRBJ2-3 | TRBV4-3 | .
ASSLLQGGETQY | TRBJ2-5 | TRBV27 | .
ASSRLGGETQY | TRBJ2-5 | TRBV6-6 | few
ASSVVSSGGNTDTQY | TRBJ2-3 | TRBV9 | .
ASSPFLDSPETQY | TRBJ2-5 | TRBV5-6 | once
ASSSYRQGRDSNQPQH | TRBJ1-5 | TRBV7-2 | .
AISESWPGTGATDTQY | TRBJ2-3 | TRBV10-3 | few
ATRKQGNTGELF | TRBJ2-2 | TRBV15 | .
ASSQDNKGLYGYT | TRBJ1-2 | TRBV3-1/TRBV3-2 | .
ASSLQGIGNEQF | TRBJ2-1 | TRBV5-1 | few
ASSLSATGPFSGNTIY | TRBJ1-3 | TRBV27 | .